The 13 T cell receptor beta chains listed next were all sequenced from one sample in a study of T cells in Graves' hyperthyroidism and ophthalmopathy. RNA transcripts provided the source from which TCR beta CDR3 regions were amplified. The HTBI primer set drove a first-round RT-PCR of the TCR CDR3. TCRdb ran MiXCR on the multiplex PCR reads and lists one entry per CDR3 protein. This table has a few hundred thousand distinct CDR3 sequences, 25% appearing once. Sequenced material: blood. Receptors were obtained from a man in his forties or fifties with Graves' hyperthyroidism.

The chain joins TRBV5-1 to TRBJ2-5; tentatively, D is TRBD2 (6 bases). V lost 5 bases and J lost 4, with 15 bases in between. This CDR3 region has 14 residues. Germline V lookup: CDR1 SGHRS, CDR2 YFSETQ. The CDR3 bases are TGCGCCAGCAGGGTCTCGGGGGAGCGAGAGACCCAGTACTTC. Its protein product is CASRVSGERETQYF.

This clonotype has just a few counts. This chain links TRBV2 with TRBJ2-3; TRBD1 might be the D (5 bases). The CDR3 runs 13 residues. Germline CDR1 is SNHLY and CDR2 is FYNNEI. The V gene lost 6 bases and the J gene lost 7 bases, with 14 bases spanning the gap. The CDR3 here is CASSRAVGNTQYF. The DNA for the CDR3 is TGTGCCAGCAGCAGGGCGGTGGGAAATACGCAGTATTTT.

This clonotype was observed a few times. CDR3 sequence (DNA): TGTGCCAGCAGTCCCTTTGAGGGGGCGTCCGGGGAGCTGTTTTTT. Translated: CASSPFEGASGELFF. The chain combines TRBV28 with TRBJ2-2; 7 nucleotides align to TRBD1. Germline values: CDR1 MDHEN, CDR2 SYDVKM. This CDR3 comprises 15 residues. V dropped 5 bases and J dropped 6; count of bases not matched to a gene: 9. Drawing the rest from reference TRBV28 and TRBJ2-2, the complete variable domain is DVKVTQSSRYLVKRTGEKVFLECVQDMDHENMFWYRQDPGLGLRLIYFSYDVKMKEKGDIPEGYSVSREKKERFSLILESASTNQTSMYLCASSPFEGASGELFFGEGSRLTVL.

This clonotype was seen ten or more times. The rearrangement uses TRBV5-1 and TRBJ2-3, with TRBD2 identical over 7 bases. The V gene end was trimmed by 0 bases and the J gene end by 4 bases; junction bases not matched to a gene: 5. Germline V gene data show CDR1 as SGHRS and CDR2 as YFSETQ. This CDR3 is 15 amino acids long. The CDR3 here is CASSLDTGGPDTQYF. The CDR3 DNA is TGCGCCAGCAGCTTGGATACGGGAGGCCCAGATACGCAGTATTTT.

CDR3 bases: TGTGCCAGCAGCCCGATGTTTAGCACAGATACGCAGTATTTT. Its protein is CASSPMFSTDTQYF. The chain couples TRBV7-9 to TRBJ2-3; D unclear. V dropped 5 bases and J dropped 0 bases, with 9 bases sitting between them. The CDR3 is 14 residues long. CDR1 SEHNR and CDR2 FQNEAQ come from the germline V gene (reference sequence). The full variable domain, rest sourced from reference TRBV7-9 and TRBJ2-3, is DTGVSQNPRHKITKRGQNVTFRCDPISEHNRLYWYRQTLGQGPEFLTYFQNEAQLEKSRLLSDRFSAERPKGSFSTLEIQRTEQGDSAMYLCASSPMFSTDTQYFGPGTRLTVL.

The rearrangement uses TRBV27 and TRBJ1-6; D is ambiguous. The germline V and J ends were trimmed by 8 bases and 8 bases, with 19 bases remaining between them. This CDR3 comprises 15 residues. CDR1 is MNHEY, CDR2 SMNVEV, per germline (reference sequence). The CDR3 region is CASRGLAGTDSPLHF. The CDR3 bases are TGTGCCAGCCGAGGCCTAGCGGGCACTGATTCACCCCTCCACTTT.

The V call is TRBV6-2 or TRBV6-3, the J call TRBJ2-1; 10 nucleotides line up with TRBD1. The CDR3 covers 18 residues. Germline V gene lookup returns CDR1 MNHEY and CDR2 SVGEGT. The J segment lost 3 bases and the V segment lost 10 bases, leaving 18 bases of the junction unmatched. The CDR3 is CAKGPPDRGRSCYNEQFF. The CDR3 DNA is TGTGCCAAGGGACCCCCCGACAGGGGGCGAAGCTGCTACAATGAGCAGTTCTTC.

V gene TRBV5-5 combines with J gene TRBJ1-4, with 8 bases identical to TRBD1. The ends lost 0 bases at V and 10 bases at J; junction bases unmatched: 14. Germline V gene data show CDR1 as SGHKS and CDR2 as YYEKEE (reference sequence). This CDR3 region has 17 residues. The CDR3 region is CASSLAPDRGGSGKLFF. The DNA of the CDR3 is TGTGCCAGCAGCTTGGCCCCCGACAGGGGCGGATCAGGAAAACTGTTTTTT.

This clonotype was seen many times. This rearrangement joins TRBV28 to TRBJ2-7; 9 bases align to TRBD2. Germline CDR1 and CDR2: MDHEN and SYDVKM. V dropped 2 bases and J dropped 2; count of bases not matched to a gene: 4. CDR3 length: 15 amino acids. The CDR3 region is CASSLDSGSPYEQYF. The CDR3 DNA reads as TGTGCCAGCAGTTTAGATAGCGGGAGCCCCTACGAGCAGTACTTC.

This clonotype was counted at least ten times. This chain connects TRBV30 to TRBJ1-5, with D perhaps TRBD1 (5 bases). V was cut by 2 bases and J by 3 bases, with 11 bases left in between. The CDR3 totals 14 residues. Germline V gene sequence: CDR1 GTSNPN, CDR2 SVGIG (reference sequence). In DNA form, the CDR3 reads TGTGCCTGGAGTACTAAGGGGAACAATCAGCCCCAGCATTTT. It codes for CAWSTKGNNQPQHF.

This clonotype was detected many times. The V gene is TRBV5-1, the J gene TRBJ2-7; 8 bases line up with TRBD2. The J segment lost 0 bases and the V segment lost 2 bases, leaving 1 base of the junction unmatched. Germline CDR1 SGHRS, CDR2 YFSETQ. The CDR3 sequence is 14 residues long. Here the CDR3 reads CASSFGTSSYEQYF. CDR3 nucleotides: TGCGCCAGCAGCTTCGGGACTAGCTCCTACGAGCAGTACTTC.

This clonotype was seen at least ten times. The gene calls are TRBV3-1 and TRBJ2-3; a possible D gene is TRBD2 (6 bases). Per the germline V gene, CDR1 is LGHDT and CDR2 is YNNKEL (reference sequence). The CDR3 is 13 residues long. V was clipped by 3 bases and J by 5 bases, with 9 bases between them. The CDR3 sequence: CASSHSSGDTQYF. CDR3 coding DNA: TGTGCCAGCAGCCACAGTAGCGGAGATACGCAGTATTTT.

CDR3 nucleotides: TGTGCCAGCAGAGCCACAGGGTTTATTTCTTCGGCTTTCTTT. Its protein is CASRATGFISSAFF. The V and J genes are TRBV6-1 and TRBJ1-1; D may be TRBD1 (6 bases). Deletions cut 6 bases from V and 11 bases from J, with 22 bases between. Germline V CDR1 and CDR2: MNHNS, SASEGT. The CDR3 totals 14 residues.